The rows below give T cell receptor beta chains drawn from one sample of a study of blood T cells in healthy people across ages. TCRdb re-derived calls from the 5' RACE reads in MiXCR, one entry per CDR3 protein. Here the sample spans approximately 810,000 distinct CDR3 sequences, 30% to 45% being singletons. The sequenced material came from blood. These receptors were obtained from a man younger than 35 in good health. CDR3s include the opening cysteine and the closing phenylalanine or tryptophan. The order of the fields is J gene, clone size, D gene, V gene, CDR3 protein, CDR3 DNA. A D gene is named only where the DNA matches it firmly. Clone size is not always given. Where it is, it says once, few, many or a class for expanded clones.

TRBJ1-6	NA	TRBD1	TRBV6-5	CASSYLTGGENSPLHF	TGTGCCAGCAGTTACCTCACAGGGGGTGAAAATTCACCCCTCCACTTT
TRBJ2-1	NA	TRBD1	TRBV7-9	CASSYDRDRYNEQFF	TGTGCCAGCAGCTACGACCGGGACAGATACAATGAGCAGTTCTTC
TRBJ1-5	NA	NA	TRBV4-2	CASSQEERRRVHSNQPQHF	TGTGCCAGCAGCCAAGAGGAGCGGCGACGGGTACATAGCAATCAGCCCCAGCATTTT
TRBJ1-4	NA	TRBD1	TRBV5-1	CASSPKRTGDEKLFF	TGCGCCAGCAGCCCAAAGCGGACAGGGGATGAAAAACTGTTTTTT
TRBJ1-4	few	NA	TRBV18	CASSPVGRAEKLFF	TGTGCCAGCTCACCGGTAGGCAGGGCGGAAAAACTGTTTTTT
TRBJ1-1	few	NA	TRBV20-1	CSATTQIGGANTEAFF	TGCAGTGCTACTACTCAGATTGGGGGCGCGAACACTGAAGCTTTCTTT
TRBJ2-5	few	NA	TRBV12-3/TRBV12-4	CASTQLRDSQETQYF	TGTGCCAGCACTCAACTACGGGACTCACAAGAGACCCAGTACTTC
TRBJ2-7	NA	NA	TRBV2	CASSEALLSWEQYF	TGTGCCAGCAGTGAAGCCCTTCTTTCCTGGGAGCAGTACTTC
TRBJ2-7	NA	NA	TRBV21-1	CASSKALWGRIYEQYF	TGTGCCAGCAGCAAAGCGCTTTGGGGCAGAATTTACGAGCAGTACTTC
TRBJ2-7	few	TRBD1	TRBV19	CASSGTDSYEQYF	TGTGCCAGTAGTGGGACAGACTCCTACGAGCAGTACTTC
TRBJ2-5	many	NA	TRBV6-2/TRBV6-3	CASSYSRGAFQETQYF	TGCGCCAGCAGTTACTCGAGGGGGGCGTTTCAAGAGACCCAGTACTTC
TRBJ1-2	NA	NA	TRBV12-3/TRBV12-4	CASSPGPEVGGYTF	TGTGCCAGCAGTCCGGGACCAGAGGTTGGGGGCTACACCTTC
TRBJ1-1	few	NA	TRBV19	CASSISGGYDTEAFF	TGTGCCAGTAGTATATCAGGCGGATACGACACTGAAGCTTTCTTT
TRBJ2-3	NA	TRBD1	TRBV3-1	CASSRDRVSTDTQYF	TGTGCCAGCAGCCGTGACAGGGTCAGCACAGATACGCAGTATTTT
TRBJ1-2	few	TRBD1	TRBV20-1	CSAKRDRTYGYTF	TGCAGTGCTAAGAGGGACAGGACCTATGGCTACACCTTC
TRBJ2-3	NA	TRBD2	TRBV7-2	CASSLSLAGRLTSTDTQYF	TGTGCCAGCAGCTTATCTCTAGCGGGGAGGCTGACTAGCACAGATACGCAGTATTTT
TRBJ1-1	NA	NA	TRBV7-9	CASSLVIIGGTGEAFF	TGTGCCAGCAGCTTAGTCATCATCGGGGGGACTGGTGAAGCTTTCTTT
TRBJ2-3	few	NA	TRBV28	CACLKSPDTQYF	TGTGCCTGCCTGAAGAGCCCAGATACGCAGTATTTT
TRBJ2-5	few	TRBD2	TRBV20-1	CRMLRTSDETQYF	TGCAGGATGCTTCGGACTAGCGATGAGACCCAGTACTTC
TRBJ1-5	NA	NA	TRBV18	CASSPPEGGNQPQHF	TGTGCCAGCTCACCACCTGAGGGCGGCAATCAGCCCCAGCATTTT
TRBJ2-1	many	NA	TRBV4-2	CASSADGEDYNEQFF	TGTGCCAGCAGCGCCGACGGAGAGGACTACAATGAGCAGTTCTTC
TRBJ1-4	few	NA	TRBV11-1	CARHHTVGREKAAGSTNEKLFF	TGTGCCAGACATCATACGGTGGGCAGGGAAAAAGCGGCGGGGTCAACTAATGAAAAACTGTTTTTT
TRBJ2-1	few	TRBD1	TRBV5-1	CASSLPDRDYNEQFF	TGCGCCAGCAGCCTTCCGGACAGGGACTACAATGAGCAGTTCTTC
TRBJ2-7	NA	NA	TRBV28	CASSAPTAYEQYF	TGTGCCAGCAGTGCCCCGACAGCTTACGAGCAGTACTTC
TRBJ2-5	NA	NA	TRBV3-1	CASSQVSNEQYF	TGTGCCAGCAGCCAAGTGTCTAATGAGCAGTACTTC